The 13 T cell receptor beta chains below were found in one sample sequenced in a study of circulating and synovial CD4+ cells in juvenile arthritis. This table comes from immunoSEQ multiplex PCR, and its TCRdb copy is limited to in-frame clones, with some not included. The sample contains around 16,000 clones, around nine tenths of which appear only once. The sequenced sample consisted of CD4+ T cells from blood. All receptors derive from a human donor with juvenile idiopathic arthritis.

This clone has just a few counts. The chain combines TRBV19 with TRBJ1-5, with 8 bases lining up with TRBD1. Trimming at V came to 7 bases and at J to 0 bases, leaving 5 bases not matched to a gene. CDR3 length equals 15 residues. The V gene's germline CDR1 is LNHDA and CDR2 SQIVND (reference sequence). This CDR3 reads CASTGQAYSNQPQHF. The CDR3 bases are TGTGCCAGTACGGGACAGGCCTATAGCAATCAGCCCCAGCATTTT.

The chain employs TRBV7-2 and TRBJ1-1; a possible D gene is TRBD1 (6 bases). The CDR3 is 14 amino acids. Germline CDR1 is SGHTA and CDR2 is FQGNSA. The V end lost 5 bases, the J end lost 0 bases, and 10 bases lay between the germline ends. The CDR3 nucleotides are TGTGCCAGCAGCGTAGGACAGTTGAACACTGAAGCTTTCTTT. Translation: CASSVGQLNTEAFF.

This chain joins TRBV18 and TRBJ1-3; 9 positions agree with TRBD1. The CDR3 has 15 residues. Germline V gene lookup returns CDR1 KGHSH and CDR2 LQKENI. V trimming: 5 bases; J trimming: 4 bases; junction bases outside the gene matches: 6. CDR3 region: CASSKGQGKGNTIYF. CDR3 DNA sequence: TGTGCCAGCTCAAAAGGACAGGGGAAAGGAAACACCATATATTTT.

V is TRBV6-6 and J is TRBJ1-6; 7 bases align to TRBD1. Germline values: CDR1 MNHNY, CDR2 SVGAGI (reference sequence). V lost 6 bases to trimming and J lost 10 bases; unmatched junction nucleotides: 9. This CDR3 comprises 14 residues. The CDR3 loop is CASSRDSLSSPLHF. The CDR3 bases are TGTGCCAGCAGCCGGGACAGTCTTTCCTCACCCCTCCACTTT.

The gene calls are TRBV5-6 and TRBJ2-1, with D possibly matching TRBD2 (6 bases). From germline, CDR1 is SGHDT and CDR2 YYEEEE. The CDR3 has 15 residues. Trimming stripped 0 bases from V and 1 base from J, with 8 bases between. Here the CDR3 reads CASSLDRGSYNEQFF. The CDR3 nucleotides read TGTGCCAGCAGCTTGGATCGGGGGTCCTACAATGAGCAGTTCTTC.

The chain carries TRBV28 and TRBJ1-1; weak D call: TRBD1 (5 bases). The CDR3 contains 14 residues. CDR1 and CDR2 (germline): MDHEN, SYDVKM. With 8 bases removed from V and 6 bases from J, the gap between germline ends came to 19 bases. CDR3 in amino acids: CASGGDASLPEAFF. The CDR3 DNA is TGTGCCAGCGGAGGGGACGCCAGCCTACCTGAAGCTTTCTTT.

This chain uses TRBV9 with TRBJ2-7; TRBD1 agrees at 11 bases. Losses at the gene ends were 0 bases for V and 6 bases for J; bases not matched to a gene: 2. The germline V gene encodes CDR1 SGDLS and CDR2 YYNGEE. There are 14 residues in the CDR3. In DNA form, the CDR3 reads TGTGCCAGCAGCGTAGGGGGACAGGGGGGCGAGCAGTACTTC. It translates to CASSVGGQGGEQYF.

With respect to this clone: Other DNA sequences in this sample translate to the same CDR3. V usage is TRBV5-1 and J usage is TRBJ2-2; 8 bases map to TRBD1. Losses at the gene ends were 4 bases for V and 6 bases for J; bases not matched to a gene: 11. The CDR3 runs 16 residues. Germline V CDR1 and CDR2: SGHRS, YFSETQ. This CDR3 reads CASSRGTGGVSGELFF. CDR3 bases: TGCGCCAGCAGCAGGGGTACAGGGGGAGTGTCCGGGGAGCTGTTTTTT.

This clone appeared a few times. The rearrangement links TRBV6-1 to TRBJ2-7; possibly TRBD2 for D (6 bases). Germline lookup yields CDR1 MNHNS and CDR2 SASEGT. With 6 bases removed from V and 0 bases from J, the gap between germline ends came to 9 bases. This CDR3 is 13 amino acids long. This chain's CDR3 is CASSGGVSYEQYF. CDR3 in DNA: TGTGCCAGCAGCGGCGGGGTCTCCTACGAGCAGTACTTC.

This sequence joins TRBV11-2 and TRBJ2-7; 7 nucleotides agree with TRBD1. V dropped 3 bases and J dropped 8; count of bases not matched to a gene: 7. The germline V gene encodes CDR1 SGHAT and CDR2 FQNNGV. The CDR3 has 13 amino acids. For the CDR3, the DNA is TGTGCCAGCAGCTTCCTCGGACAGGAGCAGCAGTACTTC. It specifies CASSFLGQEQQYF.

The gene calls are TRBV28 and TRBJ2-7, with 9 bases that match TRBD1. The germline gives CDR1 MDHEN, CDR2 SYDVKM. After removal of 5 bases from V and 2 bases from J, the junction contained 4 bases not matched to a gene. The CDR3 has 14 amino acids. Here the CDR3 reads CASSQDRGPYEQYF. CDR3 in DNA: TGTGCCAGCAGTCAGGACAGGGGACCCTACGAGCAGTACTTC.

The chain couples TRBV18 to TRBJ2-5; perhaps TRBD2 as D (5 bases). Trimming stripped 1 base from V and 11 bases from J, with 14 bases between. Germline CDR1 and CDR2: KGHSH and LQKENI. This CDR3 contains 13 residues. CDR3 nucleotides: TGTGCCAGCTCACCACAGGAGGTTAAGGAGCAGTACTTC. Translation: CASSPQEVKEQYF. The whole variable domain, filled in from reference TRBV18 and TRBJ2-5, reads NAGVMQNPRHLVRRRGQEARLRCSPMKGHSHVYWYRQLPEEGLKFMVYLQKENIIDESGMPKERFSAEFPKEGPSILRIQQVVRGDSAAYFCASSPQEVKEQYFGPGTRLLVL.

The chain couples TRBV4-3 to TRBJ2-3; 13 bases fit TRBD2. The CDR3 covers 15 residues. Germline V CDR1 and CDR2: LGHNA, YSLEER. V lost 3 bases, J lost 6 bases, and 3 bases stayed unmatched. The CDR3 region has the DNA TGCGCCAGCAGCCAGACTAGCGGGGGGAGTGATACGCAGTATTTT. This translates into CASSQTSGGSDTQYF.